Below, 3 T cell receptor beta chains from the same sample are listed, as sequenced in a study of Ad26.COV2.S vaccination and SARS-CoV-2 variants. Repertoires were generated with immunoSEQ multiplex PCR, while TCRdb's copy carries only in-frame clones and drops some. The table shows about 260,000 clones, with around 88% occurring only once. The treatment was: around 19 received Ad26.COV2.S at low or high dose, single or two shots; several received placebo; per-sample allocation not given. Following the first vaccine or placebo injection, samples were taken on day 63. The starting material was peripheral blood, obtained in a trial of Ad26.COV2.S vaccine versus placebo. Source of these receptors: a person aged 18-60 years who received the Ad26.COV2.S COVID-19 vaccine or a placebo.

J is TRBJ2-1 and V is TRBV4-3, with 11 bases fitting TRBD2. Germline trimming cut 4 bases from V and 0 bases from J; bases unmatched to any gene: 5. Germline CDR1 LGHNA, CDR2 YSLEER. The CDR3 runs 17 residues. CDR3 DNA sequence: TGCGCCAGCAGCCGTAGCGGGGGGGCCGTCTCCTACAATGAGCAGTTCTTC. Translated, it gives CASSRSGGAVSYNEQFF.

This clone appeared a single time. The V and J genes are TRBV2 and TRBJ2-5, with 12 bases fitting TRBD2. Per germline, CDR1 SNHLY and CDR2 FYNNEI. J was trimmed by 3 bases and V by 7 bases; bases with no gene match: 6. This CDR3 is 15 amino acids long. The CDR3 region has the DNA TGTGCCAGCACCCTGACTAGCGGGGGTAAAGAGACCCAGTACTTC. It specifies CASTLTSGGKETQYF.

In DNA, the CDR3 is TGTGCCAGCAGTTACTCGAGGGGGGCCTACGAGCAGTACGTC. Its translation is CASSYSRGAYEQYV. The chain links TRBV6-5 to TRBJ2-7; tentatively, D is TRBD1 or TRBD2 (6 bases each). Per the germline V gene, CDR1 is MNHEY and CDR2 is SVGAGI. Trimming cost V 0 bases and J 2 bases, with 8 bases left between them. There are 14 residues in the CDR3.